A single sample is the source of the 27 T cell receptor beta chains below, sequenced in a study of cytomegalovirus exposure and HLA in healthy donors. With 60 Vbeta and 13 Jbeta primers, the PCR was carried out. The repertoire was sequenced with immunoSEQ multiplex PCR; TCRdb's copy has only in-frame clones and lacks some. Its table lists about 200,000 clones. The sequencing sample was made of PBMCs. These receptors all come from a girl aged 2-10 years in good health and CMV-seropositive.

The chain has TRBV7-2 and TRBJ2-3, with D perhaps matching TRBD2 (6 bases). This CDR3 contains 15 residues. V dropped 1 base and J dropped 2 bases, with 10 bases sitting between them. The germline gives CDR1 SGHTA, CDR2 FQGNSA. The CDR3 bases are TGTGCCAGCAGCTTAGAGTGGAGGGACACAGATACGCAGTATTTT. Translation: CASSLEWRDTDTQYF.

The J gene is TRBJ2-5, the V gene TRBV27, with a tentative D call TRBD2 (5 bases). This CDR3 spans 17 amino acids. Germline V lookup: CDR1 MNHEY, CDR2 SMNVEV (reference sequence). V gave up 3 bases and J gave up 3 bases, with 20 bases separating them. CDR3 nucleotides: TGTGCCAGCAGTTTCGGACTCCCGACCCCTGGTGAAGAGACCCAGTACTTC. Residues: CASSFGLPTPGEETQYF.

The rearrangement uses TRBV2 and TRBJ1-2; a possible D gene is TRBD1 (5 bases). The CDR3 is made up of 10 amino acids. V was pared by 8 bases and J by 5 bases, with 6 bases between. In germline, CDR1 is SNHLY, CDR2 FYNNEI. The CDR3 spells CASSGYGYTF. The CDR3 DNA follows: TGTGCCAGCTCAGGGTATGGCTACACCTTC.

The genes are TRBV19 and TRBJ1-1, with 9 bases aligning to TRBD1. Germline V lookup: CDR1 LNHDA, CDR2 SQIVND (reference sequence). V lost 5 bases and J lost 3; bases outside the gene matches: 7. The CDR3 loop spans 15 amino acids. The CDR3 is CASSLQGAGDTEAFF. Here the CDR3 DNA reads TGTGCCAGTAGTTTACAGGGGGCCGGGGACACTGAAGCTTTCTTT.

CDR3 amino acids: CASSVAGGPHNEQFF. The CDR3 bases are TGTGCCAGCAGCGTAGCGGGAGGGCCCCACAATGAGCAGTTCTTC. V usage is TRBV14 and J usage is TRBJ2-1, with TRBD2 identical over 11 bases. V shed 5 bases and J 5 bases; nucleotides not matched to a gene: 5. CDR3 length equals 15 residues. The V gene's germline CDR1 is SGHDN and CDR2 FVKESK.

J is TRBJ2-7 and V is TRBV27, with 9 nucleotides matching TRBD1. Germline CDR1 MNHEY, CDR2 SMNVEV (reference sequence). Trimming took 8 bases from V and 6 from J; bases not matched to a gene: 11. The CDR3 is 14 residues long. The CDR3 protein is CASSSGTGLVEQYF. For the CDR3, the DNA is TGTGCCAGCTCGTCCGGGACAGGGCTGGTCGAGCAGTACTTC.

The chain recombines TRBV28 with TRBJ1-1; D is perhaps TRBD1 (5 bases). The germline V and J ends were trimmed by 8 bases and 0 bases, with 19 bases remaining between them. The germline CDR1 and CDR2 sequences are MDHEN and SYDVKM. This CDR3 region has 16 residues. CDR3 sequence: CASQYLGGLMNTEAFF. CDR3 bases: TGTGCCAGCCAATACCTCGGGGGATTGATGAACACTGAAGCTTTCTTT.

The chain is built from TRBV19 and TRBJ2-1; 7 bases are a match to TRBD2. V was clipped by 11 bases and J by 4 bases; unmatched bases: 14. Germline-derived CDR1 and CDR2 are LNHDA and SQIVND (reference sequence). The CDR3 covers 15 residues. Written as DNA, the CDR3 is TGTGCCGCCCCGGTCGGGCGGGAGTATTACAATGAGCAGTTCTTC. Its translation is CAAPVGREYYNEQFF. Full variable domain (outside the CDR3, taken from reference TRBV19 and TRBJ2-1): DGGITQSPKYLFRKEGQNVTLSCEQNLNHDAMYWYRQDPGQGLRLIYYSQIVNDFQKGDIAEGYSVSREKKESFPLTVTSAQKNPTAFYLCAAPVGREYYNEQFFGPGTRLTVL.

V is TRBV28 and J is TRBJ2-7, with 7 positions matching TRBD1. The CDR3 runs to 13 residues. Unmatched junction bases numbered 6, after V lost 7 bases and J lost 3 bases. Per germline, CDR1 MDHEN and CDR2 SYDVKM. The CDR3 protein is CASMGQTNYEQYF. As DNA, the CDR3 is TGTGCCAGCATGGGACAGACAAACTACGAGCAGTACTTC.

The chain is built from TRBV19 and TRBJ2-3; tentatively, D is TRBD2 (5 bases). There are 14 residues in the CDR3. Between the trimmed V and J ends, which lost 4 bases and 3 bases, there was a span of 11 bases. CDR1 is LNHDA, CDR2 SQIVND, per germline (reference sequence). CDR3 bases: TGTGCCAGTAGTACCCGGACTCAAACAGATACGCAGTATTTT. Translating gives CASSTRTQTDTQYF.

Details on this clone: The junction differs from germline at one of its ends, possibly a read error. CDR3 nucleotide sequence: TGTGCCAGCCAAAGCGGGAGGGCCCCCTTC. Protein sequence: CASQSGRAPF. This chain connects TRBV2 to TRBJ2-7; TRBD2 agrees at 10 bases. Per the germline V gene, CDR1 is SNHLY and CDR2 is FYNNEI. CDR3 length equals 10 residues.

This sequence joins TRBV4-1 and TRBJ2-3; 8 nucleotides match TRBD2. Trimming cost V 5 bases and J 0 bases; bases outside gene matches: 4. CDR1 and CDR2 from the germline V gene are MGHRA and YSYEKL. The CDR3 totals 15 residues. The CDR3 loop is CASSSREGSTDTQYF. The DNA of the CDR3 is TGCGCCAGCAGCTCCCGGGAGGGGAGCACAGATACGCAGTATTTT.

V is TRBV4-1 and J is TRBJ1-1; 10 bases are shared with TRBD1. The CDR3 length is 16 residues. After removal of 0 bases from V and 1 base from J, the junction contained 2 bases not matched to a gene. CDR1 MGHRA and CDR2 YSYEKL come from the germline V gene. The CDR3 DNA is TGCGCCAGCAGCCAAGACCGGGACAGGGGGAACACTGAAGCTTTCTTT. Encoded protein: CASSQDRDRGNTEAFF.

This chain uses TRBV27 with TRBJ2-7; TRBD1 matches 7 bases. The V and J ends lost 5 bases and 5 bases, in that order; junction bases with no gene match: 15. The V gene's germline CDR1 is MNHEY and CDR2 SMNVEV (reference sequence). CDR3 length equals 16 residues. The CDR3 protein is CASSAGTVPPVDEQYF. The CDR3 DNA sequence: TGTGCCAGCAGTGCCGGGACAGTTCCACCTGTGGACGAGCAGTACTTC.

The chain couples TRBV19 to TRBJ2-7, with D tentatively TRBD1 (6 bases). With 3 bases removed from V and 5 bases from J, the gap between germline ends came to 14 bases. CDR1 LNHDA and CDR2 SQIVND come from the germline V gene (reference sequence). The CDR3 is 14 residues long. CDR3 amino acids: CASSMLGAQDEQYF. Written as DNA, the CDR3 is TGTGCCAGTAGTATGCTGGGGGCGCAGGACGAGCAGTACTTC.

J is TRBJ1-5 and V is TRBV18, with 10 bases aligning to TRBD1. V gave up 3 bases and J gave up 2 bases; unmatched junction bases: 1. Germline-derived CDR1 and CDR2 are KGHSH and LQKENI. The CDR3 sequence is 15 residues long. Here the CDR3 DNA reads TGTGCCAGCTCACCCGGGACAGGGGGCAATCAGCCCCAGCATTTT. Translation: CASSPGTGGNQPQHF.

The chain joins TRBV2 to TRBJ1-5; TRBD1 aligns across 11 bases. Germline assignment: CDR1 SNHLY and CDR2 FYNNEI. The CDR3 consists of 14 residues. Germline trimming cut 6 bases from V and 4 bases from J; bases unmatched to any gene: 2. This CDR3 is CASRDRGLNQPQHF. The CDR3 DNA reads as TGTGCCAGCAGGGACAGGGGGCTAAATCAGCCCCAGCATTTT.

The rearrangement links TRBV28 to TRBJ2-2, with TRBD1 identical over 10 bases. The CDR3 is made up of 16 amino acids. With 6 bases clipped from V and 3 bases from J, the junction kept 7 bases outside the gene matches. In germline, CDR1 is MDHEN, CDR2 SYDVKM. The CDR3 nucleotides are TGTGCCAGCAGAATCGAGACAGGGGGCGACACCGGGGAGCTGTTTTTT. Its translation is CASRIETGGDTGELFF.

As DNA, the CDR3 is TGTGCCAGCAGTGTGCCTAGCGCGTACAATGAGCAGTTCTTC. Its translation is CASSVPSAYNEQFF. The V and J genes are TRBV2 and TRBJ2-1; a weak D match, TRBD2 (6 bases). The V gene's germline CDR1 is SNHLY and CDR2 FYNNEI. The CDR3 spans 14 residues. V was clipped by 4 bases and J by 4 bases, with 11 bases between them.

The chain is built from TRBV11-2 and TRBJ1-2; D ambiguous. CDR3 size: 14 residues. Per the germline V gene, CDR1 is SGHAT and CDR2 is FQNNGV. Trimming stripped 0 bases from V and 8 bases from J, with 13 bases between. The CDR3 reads CASSLEVEETGYTF. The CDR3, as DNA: TGTGCCAGCAGCTTAGAGGTTGAGGAGACGGGCTACACCTTC.

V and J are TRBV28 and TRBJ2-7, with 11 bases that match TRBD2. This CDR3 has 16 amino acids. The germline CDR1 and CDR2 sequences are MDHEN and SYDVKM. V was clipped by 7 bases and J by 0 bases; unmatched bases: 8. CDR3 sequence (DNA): TGTGCCAGCACCCATCTAGCGGGAGGAGGCTCCTACGAGCAGTACTTC. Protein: CASTHLAGGGSYEQYF.

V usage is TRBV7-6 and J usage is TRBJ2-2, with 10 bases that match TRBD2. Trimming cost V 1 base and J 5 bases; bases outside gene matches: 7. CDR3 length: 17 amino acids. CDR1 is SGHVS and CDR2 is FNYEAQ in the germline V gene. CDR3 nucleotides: TGTGCCAGCAGCTTAGGAAGCGGGAGGGCTTTAACCGGGGAGCTGTTTTTT. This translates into CASSLGSGRALTGELFF. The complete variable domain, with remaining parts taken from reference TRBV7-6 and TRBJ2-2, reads GAGVSQSPRYKVTKRGQDVALRCDPISGHVSLYWYRQALGQGPEFLTYFNYEAQQDKSGLPNDRFSAERPEGSISTLTIQRTEQRDSAMYRCASSLGSGRALTGELFFGEGSRLTVL.

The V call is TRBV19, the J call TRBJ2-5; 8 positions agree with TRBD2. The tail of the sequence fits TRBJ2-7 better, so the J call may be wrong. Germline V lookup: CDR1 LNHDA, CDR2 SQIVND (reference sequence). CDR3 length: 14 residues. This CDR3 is CATHSAGGQYEQYF. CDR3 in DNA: TGTGCCACCCACTCGGCGGGAGGACAGTACGAGCAGTACTTC.

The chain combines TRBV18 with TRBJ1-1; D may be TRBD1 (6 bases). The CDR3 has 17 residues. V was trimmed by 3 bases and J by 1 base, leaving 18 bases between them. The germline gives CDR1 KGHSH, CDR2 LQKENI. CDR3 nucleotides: TGTGCCAGCTCACCTTCAGGGGCCGTTCAAAGGAACACTGAAGCTTTCTTT. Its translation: CASSPSGAVQRNTEAFF.

CDR3 region: CASSFLSVDEQFF. The CDR3 nucleotides are TGTGCCAGCAGCTTCCTCTCGGTAGATGAGCAGTTCTTC. The rearrangement links TRBV7-2 to TRBJ2-1, with D hard to call. V was pared by 3 bases and J by 8 bases, with 11 bases between. Looked up from germline, CDR1 is SGHTA and CDR2 is FQGNSA. The CDR3 loop spans 13 amino acids.

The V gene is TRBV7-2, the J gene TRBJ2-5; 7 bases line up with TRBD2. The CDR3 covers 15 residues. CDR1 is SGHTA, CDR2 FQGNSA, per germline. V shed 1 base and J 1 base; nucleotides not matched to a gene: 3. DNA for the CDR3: TGTGCCAGCAGCTTAGGGGGGAGGGGCCAAGAGACCCAGTACTTC. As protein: CASSLGGRGQETQYF.

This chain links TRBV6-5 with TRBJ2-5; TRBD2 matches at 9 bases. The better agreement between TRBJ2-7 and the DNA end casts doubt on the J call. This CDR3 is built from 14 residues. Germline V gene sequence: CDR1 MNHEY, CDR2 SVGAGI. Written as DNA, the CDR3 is TGTGCCAGCAGTTACATAGCGGGAGTTTACGAGCAGTACTTC. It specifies CASSYIAGVYEQYF.